The sequence of this T cell receptor (beta chain) was determined in a study of shared clonotypes between healthy human individuals. Study as a whole: A donor's plate count was three for CD4 naive and three for CD4 memory; CD8 naive had two and CD8 memory one.

Points from the study as a whole: With few donors, the genetic and exposure-history diversity represented was limited.

The CDR3 is 13 residues long. J gave up 5 bases and V 6 bases, and 3 bases lay outside the gene matches. Germline lookup yields CDR1 SNHLY and CDR2 FYNNEI. TCRdb keeps only in-frame clones here, not all; method: immunoSEQ multiplex PCR. The data show around 200,000 clones, about 93% seen once. About this clone itself: Its antigen is unidentified.

The TCR originated in a woman aged 30 to 39 in good health. V usage is TRBV2 and J usage is TRBJ2-2; 7 bases are shared with TRBD2. Specimen: naive CD4+ T cells sorted from blood. Regarding subset: CD45RA+ positively selected. DNA of the CDR3: TGTGCCAGCAGCTTTAGCGGGACCGGGGAGCTGTTTTTT. This codes for CASSFSGTGELFF.